This is a list of T cell receptor beta chains from one sample in a study of T cell repertoires in cytomegalovirus infection. TCRdb passed the reads through MiXCR, listing each CDR3 protein once. The sample holds 680,000 or so distinct CDR3 sequences, roughly a third seen once. Their cognate antigens are unknown. The sequencing used cultured PBMCs, collected from culture after CMV antigen stimulation. The source of these receptors is a human donor in good health (CMV status not recorded). Some clones in this sample may be carry-over from other donors' samples. Both conserved end residues are part of each CDR3. The order of the fields is V gene, J gene, D gene, clone size, CDR3 protein, CDR3 DNA. D genes are given only for firm matches. Clone size is stated in some rows and not others, as once, few, many or a class when expanded.

V: TRBV7-2; J: TRBJ2-3; D: .; size: many; CDR3: CASSWREDTQYF; DNA: TGTGCCAGCAGCTGGCGGGAAGATACGCAGTATTTT
V: TRBV2; J: TRBJ1-6; D: TRBD1; size: .; CDR3: CASRPGQGESPLHF; DNA: TGTGCCAGCAGACCGGGACAGGGGGAATCACCCCTCCACTTT
V: TRBV7-2; J: TRBJ2-1; D: .; size: .; CDR3: CASSIARNEQFF; DNA: TGTGCCAGCAGCATAGCGCGAAATGAGCAGTTCTTC
V: TRBV7-2; J: TRBJ2-1; D: TRBD2; size: .; CDR3: CASSPVAGAYNEQFF; DNA: TGTGCCAGCAGCCCTGTAGCGGGGGCCTACAATGAGCAGTTCTTC
V: TRBV7-2; J: TRBJ2-5; D: TRBD1; size: .; CDR3: CASSLDGTVLGETQYF; DNA: TGTGCCAGCAGCTTGGACGGGACAGTACTAGGGGAGACCCAGTACTTC
V: TRBV4-1; J: TRBJ2-2; D: .; size: once; CDR3: CASSPLPGHTGELFF; DNA: TGCGCCAGCAGCCCGCTGCCAGGTCACACCGGGGAGCTGTTTTTT
V: TRBV7-8; J: TRBJ2-1; D: TRBD2; size: .; CDR3: CASSLASGSFFDEQFF; DNA: TGTGCCAGCAGCTTGGCTAGCGGGAGCTTTTTCGATGAGCAGTTCTTC
V: TRBV28; J: TRBJ2-2; D: .; size: few; CDR3: CASSVLLPGNTGELFF; DNA: TGTGCCAGCAGTGTCCTACTCCCGGGCAACACCGGGGAGCTGTTTTTT
V: TRBV28; J: TRBJ2-2; D: .; size: .; CDR3: CASSPNDGTTGELFF; DNA: TGTGCCAGCAGTCCGAATGACGGGACCACCGGGGAGCTGTTTTTT
V: TRBV20-1; J: TRBJ2-7; D: .; size: .; CDR3: CSATSKISYEQYF; DNA: TGCAGTGCTACTAGCAAGATCTCCTACGAGCAGTACTTC
V: TRBV27; J: TRBJ2-1; D: TRBD2; size: .; CDR3: CASSFVTSGNGAQFF; DNA: TGTGCCAGCAGTTTTGTGACTAGCGGGAACGGGGCTCAGTTCTTC
V: TRBV19; J: TRBJ1-1; D: .; size: once; CDR3: CASSIGAGFGTEAFF; DNA: TGTGCCAGTAGTATTGGAGCAGGGTTTGGGACTGAAGCTTTCTTT
V: TRBV4-3; J: TRBJ1-2; D: TRBD1; size: .; CDR3: CASSLGRDRDRGGYTF; DNA: TGCGCCAGCAGCCTAGGCCGGGACAGGGATCGTGGGGGCTACACCTTC
V: TRBV6-5; J: TRBJ2-7; D: .; size: .; CDR3: CASSYDRYLYEQYF; DNA: TGTGCCAGCAGTTACGACAGGTATCTCTACGAGCAGTACTTC
V: TRBV7-2; J: TRBJ1-4; D: TRBD1; size: many; CDR3: CASSYRTGNEKLFF; DNA: TGTGCCAGCAGTTACCGGACAGGCAATGAAAAACTGTTTTTT
V: TRBV29-1; J: TRBJ2-3; D: TRBD1; size: few; CDR3: CSVLGTGGKDTQYF; DNA: TGCAGCGTGCTCGGGACAGGGGGTAAAGATACGCAGTATTTT